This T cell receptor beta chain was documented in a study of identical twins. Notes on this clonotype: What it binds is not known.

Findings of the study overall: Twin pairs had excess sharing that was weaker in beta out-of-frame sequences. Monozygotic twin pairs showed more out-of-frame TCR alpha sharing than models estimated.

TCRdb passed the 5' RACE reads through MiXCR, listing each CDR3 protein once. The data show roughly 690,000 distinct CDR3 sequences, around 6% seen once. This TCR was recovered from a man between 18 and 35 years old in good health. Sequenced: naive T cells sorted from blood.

As DNA, the CDR3 is TGTGCCACCAGCAGAGATCGGGATCGAGGTTCACCCCTCCACTTT. This codes for CATSRDRDRGSPLHF. This chain joins TRBV15 and TRBJ1-6; D is undetermined. V lost 0 bases and J lost 9, with 12 bases in between. CDR1 is LNHNV and CDR2 is YYDKDF in the germline V gene (reference sequence). This CDR3 is 15 amino acids long. Supplemented by reference TRBV15 and TRBJ1-6, the full variable domain reads DAMVIQNPRYQVTQFGKPVTLSCSQTLNHNVMYWYQQKSSQAPKLLFHYYDKDFNNEADTPDNFQSRRPNTSFCFLDIRSPGLGDTAMYLCATSRDRDRGSPLHFGNGTRLTVT.